These 9 T cell receptor beta chains were all obtained from the same sample, sequenced in a study of CXCR3-negative and CXCR3-positive naive CD8 T cells. 5' RACE that incorporated UMI labels was used to prepare the TRB cDNA libraries. TCRdb reprocessed the 5' RACE reads and reports one entry per CDR3 protein, with no DNA. Listed are 3,500 or so distinct CDR3 sequences; roughly 1.8% falls within the top ten. The sample was naive CXCR3- CD8+ T cells from blood. Indicated subset: CD45RO-CCR7+CD27+CD95- naive CD8+ T cells lacking CXCR3 (TNR3-). The receptor set was obtained from a human donor in good health. Some clones in this sample may be carry-over from other donors' samples.

This clonotype registers medium-sized by frequency. V is TRBV11-3 and J is TRBJ2-2; the TRBD2 assignment by TCRdb is unverifiable without DNA. Looked up from germline, CDR1 is SGHNT and CDR2 is YENEEA. There are 14 residues in the CDR3. CDR3 amino acids: CASSPSPGTGELFF.

The CDR3 protein is CASSYPPGQGPIQQFF. The chain recombines TRBV6-2 or TRBV6-3 with TRBJ2-1; the TRBD1 assignment by TCRdb is unverifiable without DNA. This CDR3 is built from 16 residues. Germline values: CDR1 MNHEY, CDR2 SVGEGT.

This chain joins TRBV29-1 and TRBJ2-3. The CDR3 length is 12 residues. Germline V gives CDR1 SQVTM, CDR2 ANQGSEA. This CDR3 is CSVEVITDTQYF.

Considering frequency, this clonotype is medium-sized. V usage is TRBV29-1 and J usage is TRBJ2-3; TCRdb lists TRBD2, though no DNA is available to test this call. Germline assignment: CDR1 SQVTM and CDR2 ANQGSEA. CDR3 size: 14 residues. This CDR3 reads CSVGLAGVTDTQYF.

The chain recombines TRBV4-1 with TRBJ1-1; TCRdb picks TRBD1, but there is no DNA to check that call. CDR1 and CDR2 (germline): MGHRA, YSYEKL. The length of the CDR3 is 16 residues. The CDR3 reads CASSQGAGGEDTEAFF.

This clonotype is labeled medium-sized (0.01 to 0.1%) based on frequency. The chain carries TRBV4-3 and TRBJ1-3; TCRdb picks TRBD1, but there is no DNA to check that call. This CDR3 comprises 16 residues. Germline CDR1 and CDR2: LGHNA and YSLEER. CDR3 amino acids: CASSPGRWLSGNTIYF.

This clonotype is called medium-sized (0.01 to 0.1%) based on its frequency. This chain connects TRBV28 to TRBJ2-7; no DNA is available, so the TRBD1 call from TCRdb remains unchecked. Germline V gives CDR1 MDHEN, CDR2 SYDVKM. This CDR3 contains 15 residues. CDR3 residues: CASSPRSDRGYEQYF.

This clonotype ranks as medium-sized in terms of frequency. J is TRBJ2-3 and V is TRBV7-2; the D gene TCRdb calls, TRBD2, cannot be checked with no DNA. CDR1 and CDR2 (germline): SGHTA, FQGNSA. The CDR3 is made up of 12 amino acids. Here the CDR3 reads CAILHRTDTQYF.

The CDR3 region is CSVEDRVGDTEAFF. The chain links TRBV29-1 to TRBJ1-1; TCRdb returns TRBD1, unconfirmable since there is no DNA. CDR3 length: 14 residues. Germline V gene sequence: CDR1 SQVTM, CDR2 ANQGSEA.